Listed below are T cell receptor beta chains from one sample, sequenced in a study of T cells after yellow fever vaccination. Using its own MiXCR run on the 5' RACE reads, TCRdb lists one record per CDR3 protein. This sample has under 250,000 distinct CDR3 sequences, with about 7.1% found just once. Here the sequenced sample was CD4+ T cells sorted from PBMCs, taken 15 days after the yellow fever booster vaccination. These receptors were obtained from a man aged 25 to 40 who received the YFV17D yellow fever vaccine. Each CDR3 is given with its conserved first and last residue. Each record gives: D gene, V gene, CDR3 protein. The D gene is left open where the match is weak.

. TRBV21-1 CASSKDGANYGYTF
. TRBV5-6 CASSLPDTGELFF
TRBD2 TRBV7-2 CASSSSGTSGRETQYF
TRBD2 TRBV7-2 CASSLRDLGLAEETQYF
TRBD2 TRBV29-1 CSVGGRGRTSGSSEQYF
. TRBV24-1 CATSSTAVGQPQHF
. TRBV20-1 CSAAENTGELFF
. TRBV15 CATSRDWAGWQFF
. TRBV20-1 CSAAVVPGELFF
. TRBV5-1 CASSNTDMGNYGYTF
TRBD2 TRBV5-1 CASSFPSGPTGYEQFF
TRBD2 TRBV24-1 CATSRGRAYNEQFF
. TRBV27 CASSLQYPYNEQFF
. TRBV11-1 CASSFAGAVGYEQYF
TRBD2 TRBV20-1 CSARDGLAGVKTQYF
. TRBV29-1 CSVPKASGTTGELFF
. TRBV5-8 CASSLAVSHSSGNTIYF
TRBD1 TRBV30 CAWRQGNTGELFF
. TRBV7-2 CASSSGLTRTDTQYF
. TRBV7-2 CASSLQDGIMRTQYF
. TRBV18 CASSPRKDTQYF
TRBD2 TRBV3-1 CASSRKWTSGRLRQETQYF
. TRBV7-9 CASSLAEVGGQYF
. TRBV24-1 CATSVQAPFSYEQYF
TRBD2 TRBV10-3 CAISWTSGQDEQFF
. TRBV12-3/TRBV12-4 CASQGQVHEKLFF